This T cell receptor beta chain was recovered during a study of metastatic and nonmetastatic thyroid tumors. TCRdb re-called clones via MiXCR from the PCR reads. The repertoire holds 30,000 to 45,000 clones, with over 40% as singletons. In germline, CDR1 is SGHRS, CDR2 YFSETQ. This CDR3 has 14 residues. Treatment of any kind had been given to no patient before thyroid surgery. Notes on this clone: The junction does not match germline at one end; this may be a read error.

The sequenced sample was tumor tissue. This sequence originates from a male donor with papillary thyroid cancer or a benign thyroid nodule (not recorded which). Some clones in this sample may be carry-over from other donors' samples. This chain joins TRBV5-1 and TRBJ1-1; a weak D match, TRBD1 (5 bases). This CDR3 reads CASSLSGYNTEAFF. CDR3 sequence (DNA): TGCGCCAGCAGCTTATCAGGGTACAACACTGAGGCTTTCTTT.